The T cell receptor (beta chain) under discussion was sequenced for a study of molecular identifiers for immune sequencing clone quantification. A few counts support this clonotype. What it binds is unknown. Germline lookup yields CDR1 MNHNS and CDR2 SASEGT. CDR3 length: 14 residues. The ends were cut back, 7 bases at V and 0 bases at J, with 13 bases in the middle. Regarding the study as a whole: Sizes of clones that are highly expanded could be underestimated (if identical TCR molecules share a barcode). Whereas naive cells kept under 1% of molecules in clones above 20 RNA copies, such clones held over 98% in effectors.

One entry per CDR3 protein results from TCRdb running MiXCR on the PCR reads. This repertoire shows hundreds of thousands of distinct CDR3 sequences, about 25% found once; its top ten account for about 0.73%. Sorted cells numbering roughly 18,000 to 1,100,000, with 10%, 30% or 50% RNA, yielded the naive CD8 libraries. The CD8+CD4-CCR7+CD45RA+ phenotype defined the sorted naive CD8 T cells. The TCR comes from a human donor in good health. Some libraries in this study had Jurkat cell RNA spiked in. V is TRBV6-1 and J is TRBJ2-7; D tentatively fits TRBD1 or TRBD2 (5 bases each). Specimen: naive CD8+ T cells from blood, with Jurkat cell RNA spiked in. Subset reported: FACS-sorted CD8+CD4-CCR7+CD45RA+ naive T cells. The CDR3 region has the DNA TGTGCCAGCACTAGGGACCGGAGCTCCTACGAGCAGTACTTC. Translating gives CASTRDRSSYEQYF.